This T cell receptor (beta chain) was profiled in a study of cytomegalovirus exposure and HLA in healthy donors. Whole-study results and caveats: The authors later found HLA-associated TCR beta chains more clonally expanded than equally common others. Several of the most significant clusters appeared, in a later analysis, to be linked to common viral pathogens. Highest at DRB1 and lowest at HLA-C, TCR association rates differed among HLA loci in a later analysis. Cytomegalovirus-associated status was assigned to approximately 160 TCR beta chains.

PCR was performed using 60 Vbeta and 13 Jbeta primers. The table came from immunoSEQ multiplex PCR; TCRdb's copy has only in-frame clones and leaves some out. The repertoire holds 150,000 to 200,000 clones, about 74% seen once, with approximately 3% in the top ten. Points on this clone: What it binds is not known.

V was pared by 2 bases and J by 4 bases, with 15 bases between. Germline V lookup: CDR1 MNHNY, CDR2 SVGAGI (reference sequence). The CDR3 runs 15 residues. The chain recombines TRBV6-6 with TRBJ2-7; weak D call: TRBD1 (7 bases). Material for sequencing was PBMCs. The TCR sequence derives from a male donor in good health and CMV-seronegative. The CDR3 DNA sequence: TGTGCCAGCAGTTACCCAGAGACAGGGAGGTACGAGCAGTACTTC. This codes for CASSYPETGRYEQYF.